This T cell receptor beta chain was sequenced during a study of shared clonotypes between healthy human individuals. General study points: Across four donors, naive CD4 shared 5% to 5.5%, naive CD8 more than 3%, memory CD4 less than 2.5%, memory CD8 about 0.38%.

A note on this clone: The antigen remains undetermined.

Assay execution took place at the deep level. TCRdb keeps only in-frame clones here, not all; method: immunoSEQ multiplex PCR. The table records about 2.3 million clones, 93% of them present only once. V was pared by 4 bases and J by 9 bases, with 14 bases between. The CDR3 is 13 amino acids. Germline loops: CDR1 SGHRS, CDR2 YFSETQ. The sample comprised naive CD4+ T cells from PBMCs. Subset denoted: CD45RA+ positively selected. The TCR was taken from a man aged 18-30 years in good health. Some clones in this sample may be carry-over from other donors' samples. The V call is TRBV5-1, the J call TRBJ2-1; D tentatively fits TRBD1 or TRBD2 (5 bases each). CDR3 residues: CASSLGAAGEQFF. In DNA form, the CDR3 reads TGCGCCAGCAGCCTCGGGGCGGCCGGTGAGCAGTTCTTC. The complete variable domain, with remaining parts taken from reference TRBV5-1 and TRBJ2-1, reads KAGVTQTPRYLIKTRGQQVTLSCSPISGHRSVSWYQQTPGQGLQFLFEYFSETQRNKGNFPGRFSGRQFSNSRSEMNVSTLELGDSALYLCASSLGAAGEQFFGPGTRLTVL.